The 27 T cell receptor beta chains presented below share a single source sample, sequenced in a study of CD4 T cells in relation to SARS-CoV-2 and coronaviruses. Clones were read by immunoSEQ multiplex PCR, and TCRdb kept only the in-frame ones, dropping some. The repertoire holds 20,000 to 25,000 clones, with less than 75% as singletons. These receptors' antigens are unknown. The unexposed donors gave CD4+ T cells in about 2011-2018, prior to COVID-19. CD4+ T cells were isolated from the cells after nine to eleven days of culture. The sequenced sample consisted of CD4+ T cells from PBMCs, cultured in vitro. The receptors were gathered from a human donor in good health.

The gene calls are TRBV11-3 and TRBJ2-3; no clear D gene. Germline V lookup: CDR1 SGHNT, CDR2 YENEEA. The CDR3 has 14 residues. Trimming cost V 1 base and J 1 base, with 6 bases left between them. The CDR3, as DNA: TGTGCCAGCAGCTTAGGTGGGGGCACAGATACGCAGTATTTT. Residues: CASSLGGGTDTQYF.

The CDR3 sequence is CASSSEAAYGYTF. The CDR3 DNA is TGCGCCAGCAGCTCCGAGGCCGCCTATGGCTACACCTTC. The chain has TRBV4-3 and TRBJ1-2; no firm D call. The CDR3 spans 13 residues. V gave up 5 bases and J gave up 4 bases, with 11 bases separating them. The germline gives CDR1 LGHNA, CDR2 YSLEER.

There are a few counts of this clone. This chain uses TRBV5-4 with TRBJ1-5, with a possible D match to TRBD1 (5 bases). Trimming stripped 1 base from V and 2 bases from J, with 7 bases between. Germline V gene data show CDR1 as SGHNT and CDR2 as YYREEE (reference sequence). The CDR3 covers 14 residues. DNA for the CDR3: TGTGCCAGCAGCTTGTGGGGGGGCAATCAGCCCCAGCATTTT. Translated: CASSLWGGNQPQHF.

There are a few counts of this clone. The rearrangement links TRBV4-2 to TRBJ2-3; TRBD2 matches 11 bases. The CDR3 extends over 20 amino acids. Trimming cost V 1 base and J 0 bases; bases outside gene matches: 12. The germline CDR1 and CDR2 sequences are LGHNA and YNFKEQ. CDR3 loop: CASSQAPFSGRARSTDTQYF. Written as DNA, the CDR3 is TGTGCCAGCAGCCAAGCCCCCTTTAGCGGGAGGGCGAGGAGCACAGATACGCAGTATTTT.

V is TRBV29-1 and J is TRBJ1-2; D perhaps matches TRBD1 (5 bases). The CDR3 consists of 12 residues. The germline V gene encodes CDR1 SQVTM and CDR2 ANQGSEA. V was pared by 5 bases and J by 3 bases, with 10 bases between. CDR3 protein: CSVRQPDYGYTF. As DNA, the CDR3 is TGCAGCGTTCGACAGCCCGACTATGGCTACACCTTC.

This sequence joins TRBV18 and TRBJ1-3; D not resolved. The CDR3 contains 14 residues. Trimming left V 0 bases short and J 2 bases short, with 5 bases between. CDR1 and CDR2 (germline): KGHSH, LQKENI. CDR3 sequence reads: CASSPPPAGNTIYF. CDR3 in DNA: TGTGCCAGCTCACCACCCCCCGCTGGAAACACCATATATTTT.

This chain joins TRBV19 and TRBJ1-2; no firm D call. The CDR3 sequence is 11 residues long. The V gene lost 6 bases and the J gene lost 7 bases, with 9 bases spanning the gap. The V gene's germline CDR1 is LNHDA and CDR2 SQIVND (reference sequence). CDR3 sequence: CASRNPSGYTF. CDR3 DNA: TGTGCCAGTAGAAACCCCTCTGGCTACACCTTC.

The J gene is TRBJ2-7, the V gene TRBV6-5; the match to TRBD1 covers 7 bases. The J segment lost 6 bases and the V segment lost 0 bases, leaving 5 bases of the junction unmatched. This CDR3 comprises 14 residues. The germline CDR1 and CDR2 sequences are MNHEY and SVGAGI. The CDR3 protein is CASSYSSAGGEQYF. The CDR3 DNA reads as TGTGCCAGCAGTTACTCTTCCGCAGGGGGCGAGCAGTACTTC.

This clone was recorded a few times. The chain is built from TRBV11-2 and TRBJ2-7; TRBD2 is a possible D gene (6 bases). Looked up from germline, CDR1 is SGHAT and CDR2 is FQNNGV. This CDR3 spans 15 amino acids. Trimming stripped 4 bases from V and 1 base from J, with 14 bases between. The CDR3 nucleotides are TGTGCCAGCAGCTGGGGACTTCGACTATCCTACGAGCAGTACTTC. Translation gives CASSWGLRLSYEQYF.

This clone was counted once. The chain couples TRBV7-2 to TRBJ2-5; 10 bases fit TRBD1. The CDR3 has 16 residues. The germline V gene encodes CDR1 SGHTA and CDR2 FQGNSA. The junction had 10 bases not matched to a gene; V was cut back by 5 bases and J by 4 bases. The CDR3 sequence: CASSPDAGQGGETQYF. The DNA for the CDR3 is TGTGCCAGCAGCCCTGATGCTGGACAGGGGGGAGAGACCCAGTACTTC.

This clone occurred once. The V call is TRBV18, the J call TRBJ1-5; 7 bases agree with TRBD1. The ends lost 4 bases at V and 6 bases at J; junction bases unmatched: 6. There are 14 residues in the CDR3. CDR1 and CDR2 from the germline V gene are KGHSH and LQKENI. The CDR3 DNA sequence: TGTGCCAGCTCACAAGACAGGGTAACTCAGCCCCAGCATTTT. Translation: CASSQDRVTQPQHF.

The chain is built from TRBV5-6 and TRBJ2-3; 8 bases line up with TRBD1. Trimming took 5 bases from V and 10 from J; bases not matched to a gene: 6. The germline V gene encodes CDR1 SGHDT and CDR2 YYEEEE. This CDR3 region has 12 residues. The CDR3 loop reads CASRSGQGAQYF. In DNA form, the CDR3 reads TGTGCCAGCAGGTCAGGACAGGGCGCGCAGTATTTT.

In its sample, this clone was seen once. The CDR3 nucleotides read TGTGCCATCAGTGAGTCGGGACAGGACTACAATGAGCAGTTCTTC. This encodes CAISESGQDYNEQFF. The genes are TRBV10-3 and TRBJ2-1; the match to TRBD1 covers 8 bases. The trim removed 0 bases at V and 3 bases at J, leaving 1 base unmatched. From germline, CDR1 is ENHRY and CDR2 SYGVKD. The CDR3 length is 15 residues.

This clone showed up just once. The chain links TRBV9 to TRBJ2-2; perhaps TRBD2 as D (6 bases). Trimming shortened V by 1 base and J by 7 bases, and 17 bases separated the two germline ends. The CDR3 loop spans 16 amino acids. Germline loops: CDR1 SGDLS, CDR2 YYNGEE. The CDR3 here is CASSVLQGGFGGELFF. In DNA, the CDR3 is TGTGCCAGCAGCGTACTCCAGGGAGGATTTGGCGGGGAGCTGTTTTTT.

The CDR3 sequence: CASSPGPNTGELFF. Written as DNA, the CDR3 is TGTGCCAGTAGTCCAGGACCTAACACCGGGGAGCTGTTTTTT. The J gene is TRBJ2-2, the V gene TRBV19; unclear D gene. Germline-derived CDR1 and CDR2 are LNHDA and SQIVND (reference sequence). The germline V and J ends were trimmed by 5 bases and 2 bases, with 9 bases remaining between them. The length of the CDR3 is 14 residues.

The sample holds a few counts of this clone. DNA for the CDR3: TGTGCCAGCTCACCAGGGCAGGATAATTCACCCCTCCACTTT. Its protein product is CASSPGQDNSPLHF. V usage is TRBV18 and J usage is TRBJ1-6; no definite D call. Germline CDR1 reads KGHSH; CDR2 reads LQKENI. The CDR3 covers 14 residues. V was clipped by 2 bases and J by 5 bases, with 7 bases between them.

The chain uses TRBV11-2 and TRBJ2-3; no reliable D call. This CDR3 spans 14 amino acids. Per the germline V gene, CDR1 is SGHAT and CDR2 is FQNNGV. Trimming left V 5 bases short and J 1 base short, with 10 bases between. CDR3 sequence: CASSPPWGTDTQYF. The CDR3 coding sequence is TGTGCCAGCAGCCCGCCCTGGGGCACAGATACGCAGTATTTT.

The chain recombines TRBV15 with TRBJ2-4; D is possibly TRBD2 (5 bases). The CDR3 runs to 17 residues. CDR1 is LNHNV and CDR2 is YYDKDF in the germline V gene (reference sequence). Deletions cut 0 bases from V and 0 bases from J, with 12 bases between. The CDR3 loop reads CATSRDHGELAKNIQYF. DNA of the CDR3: TGTGCCACCAGCAGAGATCACGGGGAGCTAGCCAAAAACATTCAGTACTTC.

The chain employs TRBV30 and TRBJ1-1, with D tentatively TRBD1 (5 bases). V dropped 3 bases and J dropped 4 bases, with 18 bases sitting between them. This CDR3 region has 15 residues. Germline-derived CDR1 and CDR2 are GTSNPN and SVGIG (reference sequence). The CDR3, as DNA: TGTGCCTGGAGCGACGGGGCCCGAGGGGCCACTGAAGCTTTCTTT. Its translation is CAWSDGARGATEAFF.

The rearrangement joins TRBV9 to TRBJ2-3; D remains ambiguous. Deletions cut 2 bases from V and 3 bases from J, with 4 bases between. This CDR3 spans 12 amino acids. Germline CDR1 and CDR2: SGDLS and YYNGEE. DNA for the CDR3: TGTGCCAGCAGCGTTATGACAGATACGCAGTATTTT. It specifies CASSVMTDTQYF.

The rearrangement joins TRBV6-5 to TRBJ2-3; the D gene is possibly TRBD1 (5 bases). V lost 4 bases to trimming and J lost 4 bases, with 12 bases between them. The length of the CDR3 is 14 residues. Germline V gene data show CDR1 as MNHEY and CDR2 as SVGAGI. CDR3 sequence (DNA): TGTGCCAGCAGTTTTCAGGGTTCCGCAGATACGCAGTATTTT. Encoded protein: CASSFQGSADTQYF.

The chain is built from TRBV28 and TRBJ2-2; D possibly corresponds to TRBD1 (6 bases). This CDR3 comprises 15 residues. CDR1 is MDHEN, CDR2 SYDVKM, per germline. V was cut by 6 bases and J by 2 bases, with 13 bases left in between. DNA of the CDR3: TGTGCCAGCAGACCCGGGACACCCAACACCGGGGAGCTGTTTTTT. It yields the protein CASRPGTPNTGELFF.

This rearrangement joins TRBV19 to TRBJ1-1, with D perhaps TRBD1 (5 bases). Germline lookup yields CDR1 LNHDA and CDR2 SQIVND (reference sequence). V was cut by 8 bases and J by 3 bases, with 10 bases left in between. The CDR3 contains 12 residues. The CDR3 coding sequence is TGTGCCAGTGGGGGGTGGGACACTGAAGCTTTCTTT. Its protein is CASGGWDTEAFF.

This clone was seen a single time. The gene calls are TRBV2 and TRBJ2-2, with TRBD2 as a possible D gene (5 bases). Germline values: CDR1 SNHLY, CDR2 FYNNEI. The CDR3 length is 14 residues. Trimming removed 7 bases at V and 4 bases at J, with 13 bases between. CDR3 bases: TGTGCCAGCACGCCAGACGGAGGCACCGGGGAGCTGTTTTTT. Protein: CASTPDGGTGELFF.

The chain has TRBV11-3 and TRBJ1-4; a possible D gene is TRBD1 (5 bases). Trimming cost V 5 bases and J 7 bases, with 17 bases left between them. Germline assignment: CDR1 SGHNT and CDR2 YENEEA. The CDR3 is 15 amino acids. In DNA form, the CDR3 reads TGTGCCAGCAGCCCACCGGGACGGCAAACTGAAAAACTGTTTTTT. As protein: CASSPPGRQTEKLFF.

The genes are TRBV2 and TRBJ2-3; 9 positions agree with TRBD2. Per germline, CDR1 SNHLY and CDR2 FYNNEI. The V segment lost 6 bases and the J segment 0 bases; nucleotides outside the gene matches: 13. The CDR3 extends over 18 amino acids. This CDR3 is CASRLWGSGGKSTDTQYF. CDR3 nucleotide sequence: TGTGCCAGCAGACTCTGGGGTAGCGGGGGAAAGAGCACAGATACGCAGTATTTT.

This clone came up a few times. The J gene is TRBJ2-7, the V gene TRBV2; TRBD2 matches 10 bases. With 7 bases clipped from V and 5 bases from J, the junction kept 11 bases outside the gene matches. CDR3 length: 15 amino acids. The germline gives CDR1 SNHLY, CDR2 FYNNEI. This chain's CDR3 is CASTGPAGGSNEQYF. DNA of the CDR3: TGTGCCAGCACCGGGCCAGCGGGAGGGTCAAACGAGCAGTACTTC.